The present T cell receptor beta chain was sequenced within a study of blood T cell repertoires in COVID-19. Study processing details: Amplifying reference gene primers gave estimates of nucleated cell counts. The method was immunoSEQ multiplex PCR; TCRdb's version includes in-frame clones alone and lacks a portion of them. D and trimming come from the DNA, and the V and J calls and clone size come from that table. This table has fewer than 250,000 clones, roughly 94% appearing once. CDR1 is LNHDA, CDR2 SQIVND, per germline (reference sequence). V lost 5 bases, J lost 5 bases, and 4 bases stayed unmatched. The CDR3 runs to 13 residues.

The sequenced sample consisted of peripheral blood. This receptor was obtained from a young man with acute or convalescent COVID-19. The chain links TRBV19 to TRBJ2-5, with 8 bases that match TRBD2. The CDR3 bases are TGTGCCAGTAGTCGGGGGGGCAGGGAGACCCAGTACTTC. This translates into CASSRGGRETQYF.